This note documents a single T cell receptor (beta chain) sequence. Its antigen is as yet unknown. A 5'RACE reaction primed in the constant segment made cDNA libraries of TCR alpha and TCR beta, and these carried sample barcodes and UMIs. TCRdb independently ran MiXCR on the 5' RACE reads; one entry per CDR3 protein. The top ten hold approximately 22% of the sample, which has more than 250,000 distinct CDR3 sequences, roughly 18% seen once. This record comes from a study of T-cell memory formation after mild COVID-19. Study context: Clustering of TCRs was largely donor specific.

General observations from the study: Clones shrinking from day 15 to 85 showed even CD4/CD8 mixes; later expanders tilted CD4+. Pre-infection memory showed some responding clones, and this suggested that cross-reactive memory joined.

The CDR3 covers 13 residues. CDR1 is SGHDT, CDR2 YYEEEE, per germline. V trimming: 4 bases; J trimming: 5 bases; junction bases outside the gene matches: 6. The V call is TRBV5-6, the J call TRBJ2-7; 7 bases align to TRBD1. This TCR derives from a man aged 18-30 years who had mild COVID-19 (a few samples of this study predate the infection). Cell type and time point are not known. The sample comprised PBMCs or a T cell subset sorted from them (not recorded which). The CDR3 DNA reads TGTGCCAGCAGCGTGACAGGGATCGACGAGCAGTACTTC. It is translated as CASSVTGIDEQYF.